The clone carrying this T cell receptor beta chain was observed a handful of times. What it binds is unknown. The data stem from a study of T cells in localized non-small cell lung cancer. Profiling relied on immunoSEQ multiplex PCR, and the TCRdb table lists in-frame clones only, not all of them. The repertoire holds 2,600 or so clones, with roughly 35% as singletons. Study findings and constraints: The study detected a median roughly 61 of the top 100 tumor clones in adjacent lung.

The sequencing used normal lung tissue next to the tumor, collected before any cancer treatment. The TCR was taken from a man aged 35 to 70 with stage II lung adenocarcinoma.

CDR3 residues: CASSPPGRDALTTF. CDR3 nucleotide sequence: TGTGCCAGCAGCCCGCCAGGCCGAGACGCCCTTACGACCTTC. V is TRBV9 and J is TRBJ1-2; D is uncertain. Trimming removed 4 bases from V and 14 bases from J, with 24 bases in between. Germline lookup yields CDR1 SGDLS and CDR2 YYNGEE. The CDR3 sequence is 14 residues long.